This T cell receptor beta chain was recorded in a study of response to subunit inactivated influenza vaccine. Study-wide results and caveats: Researchers suggested that each seasonal influenza vaccination recruits few new T cells.

TCRdb re-called the RT-PCR reads with MiXCR, one entry per CDR3 protein. The sample yields about half a million distinct CDR3 sequences, roughly 9.8% seen once. The table lists this clonotype with a few counts. Its target is unknown. The sequencing here drew on PBMCs from blood, taken about 6 weeks after vaccination. This receptor was obtained from a man in his fifties who received an inactivated influenza vaccine.

CDR3 protein: CASSYSIDTQYF. The CDR3 DNA follows: TGTGCCAGCAGTTACTCGATAGATACGCAGTATTTT. The rearrangement links TRBV6-2 or TRBV6-3 to TRBJ2-3; D uncertain. V was cut by 0 bases and J by 5 bases, with 3 bases left in between. The CDR3 runs 12 residues. Germline V CDR1 and CDR2: MNHEY, SVGEGT.